The 3 T cell receptor beta chains reported below all come from one sample, sequenced in a study of blood T cell repertoires in COVID-19. Sequenced by immunoSEQ multiplex PCR; TCRdb stores in-frame clones only, minus some. The sample carries roughly 250,000 clones, roughly 86% recorded once. The sample comprised peripheral blood. Receptors originate from a woman in her 30s with acute or convalescent COVID-19.

The CDR3 sequence is CAWSLQGEVYGYTF. CDR3 coding DNA: TGTGCCTGGAGTTTACAGGGAGAGGTCTATGGCTACACCTTC. The chain links TRBV30 to TRBJ1-2; D might be TRBD1 (6 bases). The CDR3 runs to 14 residues. V was cut by 2 bases and J by 4 bases, with 14 bases left in between. Germline V gene lookup returns CDR1 GTSNPN and CDR2 SVGIG (reference sequence).

The CDR3 loop reads CASSYGWESDEQFF. The CDR3 DNA is TGTGCCAGCAGTTACGGGTGGGAGTCCGATGAGCAGTTCTTC. The rearrangement uses TRBV6-2 or TRBV6-3 and TRBJ2-1; perhaps TRBD2 as D (5 bases). Looked up from germline, CDR1 is MNHEY and CDR2 is SVGEGT. The V and J ends lost 2 bases and 8 bases respectively, with 13 bases between them. The CDR3 extends over 14 amino acids.

The chain uses TRBV10-3 and TRBJ2-7; 7 bases align to TRBD2. CDR3 length: 17 amino acids. CDR1 and CDR2 (germline): ENHRY, SYGVKD. V lost 3 bases, J lost 4 bases, and 15 bases stayed unmatched. The CDR3: CAISDPLLEGRGYEQYF. Written as DNA, the CDR3 is TGTGCCATCAGTGATCCCCTACTGGAGGGGAGGGGATACGAGCAGTACTTC.